Below, 10 T cell receptor beta chains from the same sample are listed, as sequenced in a study of blood T cell repertoires in COVID-19 (dated by TCRdb to 2020 to 2021). The library was prepared using the immunoSEQ multiplex PCR assay. Drawn from immuneACCESS, this table holds only the in-frame rearrangements with V and J called that TCRdb kept. Clones are partly lost; checked studies trace under half to an unresolved V gene and leave the rest unexplained. Present in this sample are about 250,000 clones, 82% of which were seen just once. The ten largest clones represent approximately 4.8% of the sample. Sequencing used peripheral blood. These TCRs come from a woman aged 70-85 years with acute or convalescent COVID-19.

The chain is built from TRBV6-5 and TRBJ1-5; D is ambiguous. The CDR3 consists of 14 residues. Germline V CDR1 and CDR2: MNHEY, SVGAGI. The ends were cut back, 6 bases at V and 3 bases at J, with 12 bases in the middle. CDR3 amino acids: CASRPGLNNQPQHF. In DNA, the CDR3 is TGTGCCAGCAGACCCGGACTGAACAATCAGCCCCAGCATTTT.

The chain employs TRBV12-5 and TRBJ1-2; TRBD1 matches at 7 bases. V shed 4 bases and J 7 bases; nucleotides not matched to a gene: 9. CDR3 length: 14 residues. Germline lookup yields CDR1 LGHNT and CDR2 FRNRAP. DNA of the CDR3: TGTGCTAGTGGTTCGGGGACAGCCACGGGTGGCTACACCTTC. Translated, it gives CASGSGTATGGYTF.

V and J are TRBV28 and TRBJ1-2; D gene uncertain. CDR1 is MDHEN, CDR2 SYDVKM, per germline. This CDR3 has 12 residues. The V and J ends lost 8 bases and 0 bases respectively, with 7 bases between them. The CDR3 loop is CASLLANYGYTF. Here the CDR3 DNA reads TGTGCCAGCTTGCTAGCTAACTATGGCTACACCTTC.

The chain is built from TRBV2 and TRBJ2-5; D is possibly TRBD2 (6 bases). The CDR3 covers 13 residues. V was clipped by 4 bases and J by 5 bases, with 11 bases between them. Germline V CDR1 and CDR2: SNHLY, FYNNEI. The CDR3 here is CASSVGGVETQYF. CDR3 DNA: TGTGCCAGCAGTGTGGGCGGGGTGGAGACCCAGTACTTC.

The chain uses TRBV19 and TRBJ2-1; 9 bases are a match to TRBD1. This CDR3 has 16 residues. V shed 7 bases, J shed 1 base, and the junction held 8 bases outside the gene matches. Per germline, CDR1 LNHDA and CDR2 SQIVND (reference sequence). CDR3 nucleotides: TGTGCCAGTACCCCGGGACAGGGCAGATCCTACAATGAGCAGTTCTTC. As protein: CASTPGQGRSYNEQFF.

The chain couples TRBV27 to TRBJ2-7; unclear D gene. V shed 5 bases and J shed 6 bases, with 23 bases lying between them. CDR1 and CDR2 from the germline V gene are MNHEY and SMNVEV (reference sequence). This CDR3 has 16 residues. The CDR3 coding sequence is TGTGCCAGCAGTCCATACGATCCCCTCAAGAGAGGCGAGCAGTACTTC. Translated, it gives CASSPYDPLKRGEQYF.

This chain connects TRBV6-2 or TRBV6-3 to TRBJ1-5; D is ambiguous. CDR1 and CDR2 from the germline V gene are MNHEY and SVGEGT. CDR3 length equals 15 residues. Trimming took off 6 bases at V and 0 bases at J, with 12 bases between the two ends. Here the CDR3 DNA reads TGTGCCAGCAGCCCAGGACTGACTAGCAATCAGCCCCAGCATTTT. Protein sequence: CASSPGLTSNQPQHF.

The chain couples TRBV25-1 to TRBJ2-5; maybe TRBD2 (6 bases). Germline CDR1 reads MGHDK; CDR2 reads SYGVNS. CDR3 length: 13 residues. Trimming stripped 4 bases from V and 5 bases from J, with 11 bases between. This CDR3 reads CASSGAGRETQYF. The CDR3 region has the DNA TGTGCCAGCAGTGGCGCAGGGAGGGAGACCCAGTACTTC.

This clone was seen only a few times. The chain combines TRBV5-1 with TRBJ1-2; 7 bases are shared with TRBD1. The CDR3 is 15 amino acids. V shed 4 bases and J 3 bases; nucleotides not matched to a gene: 9. Germline assignment: CDR1 SGHRS and CDR2 YFSETQ. The CDR3 here is CASSKGQPGDYGYTF. The DNA for the CDR3 is TGCGCCAGCAGCAAGGGACAGCCGGGCGACTATGGCTACACCTTC.

The V call is TRBV28, the J call TRBJ2-7; D remains ambiguous. Trimming took 5 bases from V and 2 from J, leaving 10 bases between them. Germline values: CDR1 MDHEN, CDR2 SYDVKM. The length of the CDR3 is 13 residues. CDR3 coding DNA: TGTGCCAGCAGTCCGGGTCCGCCCTACGAGCAGTACTTC. It encodes CASSPGPPYEQYF.